A selection of T cell receptor beta chains follows, all from one sample in a study of T cells after yellow fever vaccination. TCRdb independently ran MiXCR on the 5' RACE reads; one entry per CDR3 protein. The repertoire consists of about 130,000 distinct CDR3 sequences, with roughly 10% occurring once and the leading ten covering 30% to 40%. The sample was CD8+ T cells sorted from PBMCs, taken on the day of the yellow fever booster vaccination. These receptor sequences come from a man between 18 and 29 years old who received the YFV17D yellow fever vaccine. Both conserved end residues are part of each CDR3.

V gene	J gene	CDR3 protein
TRBV4-2	TRBJ1-4	CASSQESGRIVEKLFF
TRBV27	TRBJ1-6	CASSLGQYSPLHF
TRBV12-3/TRBV12-4	TRBJ2-3	CASSFSGGADTQYF
TRBV9	TRBJ1-1	CASSVSAQGRTEAFF
TRBV6-5	TRBJ2-7	CASSYIGGYEQYF
TRBV9	TRBJ1-2	CASSALSTPRVGRDYGYTF
TRBV29-1	TRBJ1-4	CSVVVPDRTNEKLFF
TRBV19	TRBJ2-1	CASSIGFYNEQFF
TRBV7-9	TRBJ2-1	CASSLASLAGYEQFF
TRBV4-1	TRBJ1-1	CASSQGPTVVEAFF
TRBV3-1	TRBJ2-7	CASSQEGHYEQYF
TRBV3-1	TRBJ1-2	CASSPPDGRILLGPPYGYTF
TRBV12-3/TRBV12-4	TRBJ1-2	CASSSGGMGGYTF
TRBV7-6	TRBJ2-6	CASSPALGSGANVLTF
TRBV20-1	TRBJ2-7	CSARDRGQGFYEQYF
TRBV5-6	TRBJ2-1	CASSFTVTEQFF
TRBV9	TRBJ2-2	CASSVEFGGAFAGELFF
TRBV5-1	TRBJ1-1	CASRYNGDTEAFF
TRBV4-1	TRBJ1-3	CASSQRISISGNTIYF
TRBV20-1	TRBJ2-1	CSARVRGISNEQFF
TRBV4-1	TRBJ2-3	CASSQGRGEDTQYF
TRBV28	TRBJ1-1	CASSSPPAEAFF
TRBV7-9	TRBJ1-1	CASSHDLRYSEAFF
TRBV19	TRBJ1-2	CASSMLRGYTF
TRBV4-2	TRBJ1-6	CASSQPRGNYNSPLHF
TRBV12-3/TRBV12-4	TRBJ2-7	CATMDGGGAYEQYF
TRBV7-6	TRBJ1-5	CASSLGSRGSNQPQHF
TRBV11-2	TRBJ1-1	CASSLVKGGAFF
TRBV28	TRBJ1-2	CASSLAQNYGYTF
TRBV20-1	TRBJ2-5	CSARDWTSGEETQYF
TRBV7-9	TRBJ2-1	CASSLVTVDYNEQFF
TRBV29-1	TRBJ1-1	CSVSIGTEAFF
TRBV12-3/TRBV12-4	TRBJ2-3	CASSLVQREVDTQYF
TRBV4-3	TRBJ2-4	CASSQVAGENIQYF
TRBV5-1	TRBJ2-2	CASSLVGPGELFF
TRBV11-2	TRBJ2-1	CASSSRDRGRNEQFF
TRBV4-3	TRBJ1-2	CASSRGQLPTYGYTF
TRBV7-3	TRBJ2-1	CASSLATPEWVNNEQFF
TRBV4-1	TRBJ1-1	CASSQERLVTGNTEAFF
TRBV25-1	TRBJ1-6	CASSDYREYSPLHF
TRBV4-3	TRBJ2-3	CASSQGGAGDTQYF
TRBV3-1	TRBJ2-3	CASSQLQGTDTQYF
TRBV6-2/TRBV6-3	TRBJ2-3	CASSTLREAGTDTQYF
TRBV6-5	TRBJ1-2	CASSYSNFRTERVYGYTF
TRBV7-2	TRBJ2-3	CASREAGGVTDTQYF
TRBV10-3	TRBJ2-5	CAISWTGTGETQYF
TRBV5-1	TRBJ2-5	CASSLLTVNQETQYF
TRBV5-4	TRBJ2-1	CASSLWQNNEQFF
TRBV4-3	TRBJ2-3	CASSNGYTQYF
TRBV7-9	TRBJ2-2	CASSLDHTGELFF
TRBV20-1	TRBJ1-6	CSARAPRENSPLHF
TRBV19	TRBJ1-1	CASSIFDNLGTEAFF
TRBV4-1	TRBJ1-2	CASSRTTREGDHYGYTF